Given below is one TCR beta chain in context. This receptor's antigen is unknown. No base quality information exists; no much larger clone differs at one position. V sheds 2 bases and J sheds 6 bases, leaving 11 bases between their ends. As encoded in the germline V gene, CDR1 is ENHRY while CDR2 is SYGVKD. The CDR3 contains 14 residues, cysteine and phenylalanine counted. Only the CDR3 DNA stays, 42 bases, in frame from base 1. This record belongs to a study of PD-1 blockade in classical Hodgkin lymphoma (dated by TCRdb to about 2020). For context, the study as a whole: Nivolumab dosing was 3 mg/kg intravenously every 2 weeks, continuing until either disease progression or unacceptable toxicity. To define a peripheral blood immune signature of response to PD-1 blockade in classical Hodgkin lymphoma, the study combined TCR beta sequencing with CyTOF.

Taken with the paper, the label for time point translates to: cycle 4 day 1 (C4D1), after more than 5 weeks of nivolumab. Every trial patient had relapsed following autologous stem cell transplantation, and prior brentuximab vedotin exposure was what differed among cohorts A, B and C. A total of 50 to 70 patients with relapsed/refractory classical Hodgkin lymphoma made up the trial cohort, and each patient's best overall response was complete response, partial response or progressive disease. Single-agent nivolumab was administered to trial patients in the multi-cohort phase II CheckMate 205 trial. An independent review committee assessed best overall response using the 2007 International Working Group response criteria. Trial PBMCs were collected immediately before nivolumab initiation (C1D1) and during therapy at cycle 2 day 1 and cycle 4 day 1. Peripheral blood was collected in 8 mL Vacutainer Cell Preparation Tubes, from which PBMCs were isolated by centrifugation and then cryopreserved.

The full study reports these points: Diversity was lower in patients who began nivolumab less than 1 year after ASCT, so these patients were left out of later analyses to avoid confounding by immune reconstitution. Trial patients with a complete response had baseline diversity similar to that of newly diagnosed patients, while partial responders and progressors had significantly lower diversity. A significant rise by C4D1 was seen in CD4+ but not CD8+ TCR diversity (p=0.0027 vs p=0.16), with the rise being most apparent in complete responders (p=0.02). Newly diagnosed patients were reported to have lower baseline TCR diversity than healthy donors, and relapsed/refractory patients were reported to have lower baseline TCR diversity still. The study was limited to a single clinical trial cohort, and causes of repertoire differences, possibly disease activity or prior therapy, remained undefined.

The Qiagen DNeasy kit was used to extract genomic DNA from unsorted PBMCs and from the negatively selected CD4+ and CD8+ fractions. TCR beta CDR3 regions were amplified by immunoSEQ multiplex PCR using primers annealing to V and J segments. A synthetic immune receptor repertoire was used to minimize amplification bias, and any remaining bias was removed computationally after sequencing. In the original analysis: Custom Python scripts were used to quantify repertoire diversity as the Shannon entropy index. Unsorted, CD4+ and CD8+ repertoires were analyzed separately, except for combined analyses in which CD4+ and CD8+ sequences were merged in silico. A clone counted as expanded when the clone's frequency after treatment rose at least 2-fold relative to C1D1, and clones undetected at baseline were given a pseudocount of 0.5. Singleton clones were defined as clones with 0 or 1 copy at C1D1, and non-singleton clones were defined as clones with 2 or more copies. Clones expanded in unsorted samples were labelled as CD4+, CD8+ or unknown by matching protein sequences in sorted samples from the same patient. Wilcoxon tests on paired samples were used to test diversity changes from C1D1 to C4D1. TCRdb's version of the immuneACCESS table is confined to in-frame rearrangements and falls short of the full clone set. An unresolved V gene accounts for under half of the shortfall where checked; the remainder is of unknown origin. Clone size and the V and J calls come from that table; the DNA yielded D and trimming. The sample table lists some 45,000 clones, around four fifths of them with a count of one. The ten largest account for 37% of the sample.

Sequencing was performed on peripheral blood mononuclear cells (PBMCs), taken before the fourth cycle of nivolumab. The receptor was derived from a human donor with classical Hodgkin lymphoma. The chain joins TRBV10-3 to TRBJ1-5; too little of a D gene remains to name it. The nucleotide sequence is given as TGTGCCATCAGTGAGCTGGGGTTCGGTCAGCCCCAGCATTTT. Protein translation: CAISELGFGQPQHF.